One TCR beta chain is described in this entry. Antigen specificity is unknown. This sample stems from a study of a mutant IDH1 vaccine in newly diagnosed glioma. On the study more broadly: Vaccinations were initiated 4-6 weeks following radiotherapy alone, or were given together with temozolomide cycles. Prior therapy was radiotherapy, temozolomide, or both; most received both. General study findings and limits: Pseudoprogression appears to have had no connection to changes in top peripheral T cell clonotypes.

Time point specified: week 35, safety follow-up. In every dose of vaccine, 300 ug of mutant IDH1 20-mer peptide was given alongside topical imiquimod. Donors harbored newly found WHO grade 3 or 4 IDH1-mutant, ATRX-lost astrocytomas. Repertoires were generated with immunoSEQ multiplex PCR, while TCRdb's copy carries only in-frame clones and drops some. The table records approximately 28,000 clones, less than 90% of them present only once. The V and J ends lost 4 bases and 2 bases respectively, with 23 bases between them. The CDR3 has 18 residues. Germline V gene sequence: CDR1 SGHRS, CDR2 YFSETQ. This clonotype originated in a man in his thirties or forties with glioma. Sequencing used PBMCs, obtained from a glioma patient whose treatment included an IDH1 peptide vaccine. This chain links TRBV5-1 with TRBJ2-3, with D uncertain. CDR3 nucleotides: TGCGCCAGCAGCAGAGACACGCGACGGTCCCAGCACACAGATACGCAGTATTTT. This sequence encodes CASSRDTRRSQHTDTQYF.